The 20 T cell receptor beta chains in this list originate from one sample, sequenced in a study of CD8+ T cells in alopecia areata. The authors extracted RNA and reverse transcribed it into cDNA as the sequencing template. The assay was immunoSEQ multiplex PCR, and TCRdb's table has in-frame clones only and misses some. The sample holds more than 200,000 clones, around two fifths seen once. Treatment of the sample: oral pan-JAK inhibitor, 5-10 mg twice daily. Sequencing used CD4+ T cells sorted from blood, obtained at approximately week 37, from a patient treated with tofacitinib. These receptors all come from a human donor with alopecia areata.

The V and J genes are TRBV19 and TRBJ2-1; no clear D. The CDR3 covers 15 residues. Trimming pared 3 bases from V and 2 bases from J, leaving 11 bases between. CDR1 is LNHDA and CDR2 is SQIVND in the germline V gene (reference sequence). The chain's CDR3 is CASSIVHAAYNEQFF. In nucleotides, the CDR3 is TGTGCCAGTAGTATCGTACACGCCGCCTACAATGAGCAGTTCTTC.

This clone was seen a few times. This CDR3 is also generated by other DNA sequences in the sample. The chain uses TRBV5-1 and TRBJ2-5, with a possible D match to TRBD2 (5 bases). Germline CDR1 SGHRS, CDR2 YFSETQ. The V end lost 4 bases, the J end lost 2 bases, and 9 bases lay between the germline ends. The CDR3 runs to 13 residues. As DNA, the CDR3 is TGCGCCAGCAGCCTCGGACTGCAAGAGACCCAGTACTTC. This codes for CASSLGLQETQYF.

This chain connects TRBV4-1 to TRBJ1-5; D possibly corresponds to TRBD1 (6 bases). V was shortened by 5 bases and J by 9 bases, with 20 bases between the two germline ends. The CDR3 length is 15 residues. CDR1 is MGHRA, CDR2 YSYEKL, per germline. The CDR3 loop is CASSDTTGSHGPQHF. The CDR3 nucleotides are TGCGCCAGCAGCGATACTACAGGGAGCCACGGGCCCCAGCATTTT.

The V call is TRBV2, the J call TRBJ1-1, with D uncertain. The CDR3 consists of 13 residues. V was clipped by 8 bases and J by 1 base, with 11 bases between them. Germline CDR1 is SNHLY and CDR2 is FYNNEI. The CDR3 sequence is CASLRSENTEAFF. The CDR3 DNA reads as TGTGCCAGCCTACGGTCGGAGAACACTGAAGCTTTCTTT.

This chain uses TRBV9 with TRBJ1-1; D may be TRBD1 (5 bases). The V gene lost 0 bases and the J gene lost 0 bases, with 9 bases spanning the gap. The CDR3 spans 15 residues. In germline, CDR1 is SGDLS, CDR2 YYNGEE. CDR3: CASSVGDRLNTEAFF. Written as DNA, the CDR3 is TGTGCCAGCAGCGTAGGTGACAGACTGAACACTGAAGCTTTCTTT.

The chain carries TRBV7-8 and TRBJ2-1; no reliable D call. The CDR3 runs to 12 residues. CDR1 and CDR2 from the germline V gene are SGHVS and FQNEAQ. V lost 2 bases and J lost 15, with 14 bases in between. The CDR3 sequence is CASSLRSGVWFF. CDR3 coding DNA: TGTGCCAGCAGCTTACGTTCTGGAGTGTGGTTCTTC.

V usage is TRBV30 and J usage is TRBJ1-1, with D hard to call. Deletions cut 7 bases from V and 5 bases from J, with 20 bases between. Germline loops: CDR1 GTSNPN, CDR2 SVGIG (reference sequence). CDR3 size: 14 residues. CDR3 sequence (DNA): TGTGCCTCTACGACCGGACCCCTGGGGACTGAAGCTTTCTTT. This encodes CASTTGPLGTEAFF.

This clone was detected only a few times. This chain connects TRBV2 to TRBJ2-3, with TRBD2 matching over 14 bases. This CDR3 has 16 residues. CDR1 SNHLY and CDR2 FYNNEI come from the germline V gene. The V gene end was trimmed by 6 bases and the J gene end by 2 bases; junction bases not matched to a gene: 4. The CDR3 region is CASSQTSGRVTDTQYF. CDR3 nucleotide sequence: TGTGCCAGCAGCCAGACTAGCGGGAGGGTCACAGATACGCAGTATTTT.

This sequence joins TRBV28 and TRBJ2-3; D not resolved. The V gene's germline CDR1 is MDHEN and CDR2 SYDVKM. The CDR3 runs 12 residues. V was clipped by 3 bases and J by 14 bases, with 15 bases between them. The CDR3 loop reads CASSLRSSQRYF. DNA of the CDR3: TGTGCCAGCAGTTTGCGCAGTTCCCAACGGTATTTT.

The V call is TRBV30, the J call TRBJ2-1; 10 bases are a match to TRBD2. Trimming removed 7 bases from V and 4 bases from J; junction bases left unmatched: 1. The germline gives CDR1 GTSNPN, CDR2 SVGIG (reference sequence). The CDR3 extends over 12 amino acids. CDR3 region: CASSGSYNEQFF. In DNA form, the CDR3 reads TGTGCCTCTAGCGGGAGTTACAATGAGCAGTTCTTC.

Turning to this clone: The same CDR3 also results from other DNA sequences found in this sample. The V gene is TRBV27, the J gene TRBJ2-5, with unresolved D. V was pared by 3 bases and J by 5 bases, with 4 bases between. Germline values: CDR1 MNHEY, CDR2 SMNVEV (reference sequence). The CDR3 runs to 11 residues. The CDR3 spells CASSLGETQYF. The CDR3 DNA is TGTGCCAGCAGTTTGGGGGAGACCCAGTACTTC.

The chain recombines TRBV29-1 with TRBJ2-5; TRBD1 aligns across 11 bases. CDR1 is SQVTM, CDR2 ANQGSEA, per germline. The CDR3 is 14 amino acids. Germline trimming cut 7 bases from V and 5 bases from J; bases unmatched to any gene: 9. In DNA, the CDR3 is TGCAGCGCCGGGGACAGGGGGGCCGGGGAGACCCAGTACTTC. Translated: CSAGDRGAGETQYF.

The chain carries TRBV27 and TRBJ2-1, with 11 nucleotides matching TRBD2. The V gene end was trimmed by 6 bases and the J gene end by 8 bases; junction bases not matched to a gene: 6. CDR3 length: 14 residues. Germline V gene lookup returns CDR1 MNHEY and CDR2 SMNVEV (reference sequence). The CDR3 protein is CASRGSGRAHEQFF. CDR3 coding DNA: TGTGCCAGCAGGGGTAGCGGGAGGGCCCATGAGCAGTTCTTC.

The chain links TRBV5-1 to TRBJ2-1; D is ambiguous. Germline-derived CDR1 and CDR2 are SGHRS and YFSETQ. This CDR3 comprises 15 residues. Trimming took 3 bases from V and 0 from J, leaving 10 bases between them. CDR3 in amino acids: CASSSNLRSYNEQFF. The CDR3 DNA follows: TGCGCCAGCAGCTCGAACCTTCGCTCCTACAATGAGCAGTTCTTC.

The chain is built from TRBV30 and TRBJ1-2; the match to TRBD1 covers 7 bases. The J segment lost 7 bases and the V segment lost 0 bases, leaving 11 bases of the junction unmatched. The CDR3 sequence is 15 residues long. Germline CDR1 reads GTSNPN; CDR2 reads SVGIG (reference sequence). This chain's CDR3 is CAWSVLKGGAGGYTF. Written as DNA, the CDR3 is TGTGCCTGGAGTGTACTCAAAGGGGGCGCCGGTGGCTACACCTTC.

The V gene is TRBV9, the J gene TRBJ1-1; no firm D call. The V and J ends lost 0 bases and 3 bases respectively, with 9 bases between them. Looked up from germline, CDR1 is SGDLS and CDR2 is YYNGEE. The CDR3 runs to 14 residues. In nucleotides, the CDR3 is TGTGCCAGCAGCGTAGGGGATTTGGACACTGAAGCTTTCTTT. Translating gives CASSVGDLDTEAFF.

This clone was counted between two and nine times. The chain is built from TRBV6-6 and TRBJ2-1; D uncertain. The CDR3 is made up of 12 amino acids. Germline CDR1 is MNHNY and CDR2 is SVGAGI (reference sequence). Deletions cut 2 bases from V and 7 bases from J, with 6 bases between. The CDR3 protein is CASSYGLNEQFF. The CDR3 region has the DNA TGTGCCAGCAGTTACGGCCTGAATGAGCAGTTCTTC.

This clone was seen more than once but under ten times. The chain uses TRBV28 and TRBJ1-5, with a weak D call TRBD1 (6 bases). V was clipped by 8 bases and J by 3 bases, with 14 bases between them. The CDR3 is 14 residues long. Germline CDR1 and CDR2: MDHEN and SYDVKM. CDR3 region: CASSLGGVNQPQHF. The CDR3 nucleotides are TGTGCCAGCTCTTTAGGGGGGGTCAATCAGCCCCAGCATTTT.

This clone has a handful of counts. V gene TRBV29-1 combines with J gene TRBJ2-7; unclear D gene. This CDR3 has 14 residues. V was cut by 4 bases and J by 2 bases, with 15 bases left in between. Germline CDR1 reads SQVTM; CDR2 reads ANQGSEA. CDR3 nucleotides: TGCAGCGTTGTTCAGCACGGGTTTCCCTACGAGCAGTACTTC. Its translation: CSVVQHGFPYEQYF.

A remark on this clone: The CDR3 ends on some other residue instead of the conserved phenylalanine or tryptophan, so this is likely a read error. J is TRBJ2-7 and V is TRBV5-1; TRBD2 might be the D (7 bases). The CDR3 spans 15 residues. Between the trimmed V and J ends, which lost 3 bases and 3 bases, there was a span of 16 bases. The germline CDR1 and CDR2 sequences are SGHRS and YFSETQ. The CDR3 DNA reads TGCGCCAGCAGCTCGGGGGGAGCAGGGGACTACGAGCAGTACCTC. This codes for CASSSGGAGDYEQYL.